This T cell receptor (beta chain) is drawn from a study of vaccination effects on CD4 cells after COVID-19. About the study: The patients, three convalescent individuals, were sampled early and late after vaccination. Post-vaccine sample collection fell at a median of 72 days after the second dose.

CD4+ T cells were isolated after 10 days of culture. Their SARS-CoV-2 infection, verified by PCR, occurred between March and December 2020. Participants received two doses of either the BNT162b2 or mRNA-1273 vaccine. The authors exchanged half the medium for IL-2 medium on days 3 and 7. Only in-frame clones appear in the TCRdb table, and some are missing; sequencing was by immunoSEQ multiplex PCR. The sample has about 46,000 clones; 65% to 80% are singletons. Germline-derived CDR1 and CDR2 are SGHRS and YFSETQ. The CDR3 totals 13 residues. Trimming pared 0 bases from V and 10 bases from J, leaving 11 bases between. Only one count was recorded for this clone. Its matching antigen is unknown.

The receptor comes from a human donor who had a prior SARS-CoV-2 infection. The sample here was CD4+ T cells from PBMCs cultured without peptide, taken after COVID-19 vaccination. The chain combines TRBV5-1 with TRBJ1-3; D gene uncertain. The CDR3 spells CASSLDPAGTIYF. In nucleotides, the CDR3 is TGCGCCAGCAGCTTGGACCCGGCAGGAACCATATATTTT.